This T cell receptor beta chain was retrieved from a study of Ad26.COV2.S vaccination and SARS-CoV-2 variants. Study overall: The vaccine Ad26.COV2.S was put into the muscle once, or twice with 56 days between. Whole-study results and caveats: With respect to non-spike TCR breadth, vaccine and placebo recipients were similar.

Produced via immunoSEQ multiplex PCR; TCRdb's table is partial and in-frame only. The sample holds about 250,000 clones, around 87% seen once. Regarding this clone: The target antigen is unknown.

Treatment of the sample: 15 to 20 received Ad26.COV2.S at low or high dose, single or two shots; a few received placebo; per-sample allocation not given. Day 63 following the first vaccine or placebo injection was when the samples were taken. Wuhan-strain SARS-CoV-2 spike was expressed by the Ad26 vector that made up the vaccine. The specimen was peripheral blood, collected in a trial of Ad26.COV2.S vaccine versus placebo. The sequence was obtained from a person between 18 and 65 years old who received the Ad26.COV2.S COVID-19 vaccine or a placebo.

The CDR3 spells CASSLEVLAGGYNEQFF. CDR3 in DNA: TGTGCCAGCAGCTTAGAGGTACTAGCGGGGGGATACAATGAGCAGTTCTTC. The chain recombines TRBV7-9 with TRBJ2-1; 12 bases agree with TRBD2. With V trimmed by 1 base and J by 4 bases, 5 bases remained unmatched. Germline values: CDR1 SEHNR, CDR2 FQNEAQ (reference sequence). There are 17 residues in the CDR3.